This T cell receptor (beta chain) was captured by sequencing in a study of chemoradiotherapy in HPV16-positive cancers (dated 2022 in TCRdb). For context, the study as a whole: Candidate HPV-specific T-cell clones and common TCR motifs were defined by functional T-cell assays performed on cells from two HPV16-positive patients. The study asked whether T-cell immunity to the HPV oncoproteins E6 and E7 changes during chemoradiotherapy and whether this immunity affects survival. The candidate HPV-specific TCRs and motifs were then tracked in TCR repertoires from under 100 patients with HPV-related cancers. Summary of the overall study and its limitations: Only two HPV16-positive patients were used to derive the functional definition of HPV-specific T cells, and the survival association was reported for HPV16-positive patients. Expansion of candidate HPV-specific clones and E7-related TCR motifs was observed in the tumor microenvironment during treatment, whereas no such expansion was observed for non-HPV-specific T cells. Improved recurrence-free survival in HPV16-positive patients was associated with expansion of HPV-responsive T cells during chemoradiotherapy.

Library prep was done by the immunoSEQ multiplex PCR assay. TCRdb provides this immuneACCESS table in a form limited to in-frame rearrangements. Some clones are lacking; in checked studies, under half of them reflect an unresolved V gene, and why the rest are absent is not known. This sample gives tens of thousands of clones in total; roughly 73% of them show up just once. In total, the top ten clones hold roughly 2.6% of the sample. Repertoires were sampled multiple times during chemoradiotherapy, which allowed clonal expansion in the tumor microenvironment to be followed. From the germline V gene, CDR1 is MDHEN and CDR2 is SYDVKM. Taken from cysteine to phenylalanine, the CDR3 has 15 residues. The retained sequence is limited to the CDR3, 45 bases, with the frame set at the first base. Cut back by 5 bases and 4 bases, the V and J ends lie 18 bases apart. Remarks on this clone: What this receptor recognizes is not known. It has no much larger one-base neighbor in the sample; base qualities were not kept.

Specimen collection occurred from a patient who underwent chemoradiotherapy. The V and J genes are TRBV28 and TRBJ2-7; the D gene is possibly TRBD1, with 5 bases matching. The receptor comes from a human donor with HPV-associated anogenital cancer. The sequence in DNA is TGTGCCAGCAGTCCCCCGACAGTCGGGTCTTACGAGCAGTACTTC. The translation is CASSPPTVGSYEQYF.